The clone carrying this TCR beta chain was observed at least ten times. The source of the sample is a study of T cell repertoires in cytomegalovirus infection. TCRdb independently ran MiXCR on the reads; one entry per CDR3 protein. The sample contains hundreds of thousands of distinct CDR3 sequences, over 7.5% of which appear only once. This CDR3 spans 17 amino acids. J was trimmed by 8 bases and V by 4 bases; bases with no gene match: 12. Germline CDR1 is LNHDA and CDR2 is SQIVND (reference sequence). Sequencing input: PBMCs. The sequence came from a human donor in good health (CMV status not recorded). Some clones in this sample may be carry-over from other donors' samples. This chain uses TRBV19 with TRBJ1-6; 9 nucleotides line up with TRBD1. The CDR3 sequence is CASSTGWTGETDSPLHF. CDR3 DNA: TGTGCCAGTAGTACCGGTTGGACAGGGGAAACTGATTCACCCCTCCACTTT.